Below are 14 T cell receptor beta chains sequenced from a single sample in a study of T cell responses to AZD1222 COVID-19 vaccine. The table came from immunoSEQ multiplex PCR; TCRdb's copy has only in-frame clones and leaves some out. The sample includes over 130,000 clones, about 90% of them seen just once. The sample was peripheral blood, taken 28 days after the second dose of the MenACWY control vaccine. Receptor source: an adult who received the MenACWY meningococcal vaccine as a control.

In its sample, this clone was seen once. V gene TRBV11-2 combines with J gene TRBJ2-2, with D hard to call. The CDR3 is 16 residues long. CDR1 and CDR2 (germline): SGHAT, FQNNGV. V was shortened by 0 bases and J by 6 bases, with 14 bases between the two germline ends. Here the CDR3 reads CASSLEGLLLAGELFF. CDR3 sequence (DNA): TGTGCCAGCAGCTTAGAAGGGCTTTTGTTGGCCGGGGAGCTGTTTTTT. The full variable domain, completed using reference TRBV11-2 and TRBJ2-2, is EAGVAQSPRYKIIEKRQSVAFWCNPISGHATLYWYQQILGQGPKLLIQFQNNGVVDDSQLPKDRFSAERLKGVDSTLKIQPAKLEDSAVYLCASSLEGLLLAGELFFGEGSRLTVL.

This clone was seen once. V gene TRBV20-1 combines with J gene TRBJ2-1; no clear D. V lost 2 bases and J lost 6, with 2 bases in between. Germline V gene lookup returns CDR1 DFQATT and CDR2 SNEGSKA (reference sequence). This CDR3 spans 10 amino acids. CDR3 amino acids: CSARINEQFF. The CDR3 DNA sequence: TGCAGTGCTAGAATCAATGAGCAGTTCTTC.

The V call is TRBV10-1, the J call TRBJ2-1, with TRBD2 identical over 12 bases. The CDR3 is 13 residues long. V lost 0 bases, J lost 12 bases, and 0 bases stayed unmatched. Germline-derived CDR1 and CDR2 are WNHNN and SYGVQD (reference sequence). The CDR3 is CASSESTSGRQFF. As DNA, the CDR3 is TGCGCCAGCAGTGAGTCGACTAGCGGGAGGCAGTTCTTC.

The V gene is TRBV19, the J gene TRBJ2-5; no definite D call. From germline, CDR1 is LNHDA and CDR2 SQIVND (reference sequence). Trimming cost V 5 bases and J 1 base, with 17 bases left between them. The CDR3 has 16 residues. CDR3 DNA: TGTGCCAGTAGTGCCCGCAGCGACACCATCCAAGAGACCCAGTACTTC. Protein product: CASSARSDTIQETQYF.

This clone has more than one count but fewer than ten. The genes are TRBV7-3 and TRBJ2-2; 10 nucleotides line up with TRBD1. The CDR3 runs to 15 residues. V trimming: 3 bases; J trimming: 5 bases; junction bases outside the gene matches: 3. Germline CDR1 is SGHTA and CDR2 is FQGTGA. DNA of the CDR3: TGTGCCAGCAGCTTCGGGACAGGGGAGACCGGGGAGCTGTTTTTT. This encodes CASSFGTGETGELFF.

This chain uses TRBV7-9 with TRBJ2-1; D is ambiguous. Germline V gives CDR1 SEHNR, CDR2 FQNEAQ (reference sequence). CDR3 length: 14 amino acids. The V gene lost 1 base and the J gene lost 6 bases, with 10 bases spanning the gap. The DNA of the CDR3 is TGTGCCAGCAGCTTAGATGTGGGGTTCAATGAGCAGTTCTTC. It codes for CASSLDVGFNEQFF.

On this clone itself: At the DNA level, this CDR3 is encoded by other sequences in the same sample as well. V is TRBV6-5 and J is TRBJ1-5, with a possible D match to TRBD1 (5 bases). Germline loops: CDR1 MNHEY, CDR2 SVGAGI. Trimming took 2 bases from V and 5 from J, leaving 10 bases between them. This CDR3 is 14 amino acids long. CDR3 sequence (DNA): TGTGCCAGCAGTTACGGCCGGGGGGATCAGCCCCAGCATTTT. Protein: CASSYGRGDQPQHF.

The chain has TRBV28 and TRBJ2-7, with 8 bases aligning to TRBD1. The CDR3 sequence is 15 residues long. The germline gives CDR1 MDHEN, CDR2 SYDVKM. With 6 bases clipped from V and 3 bases from J, the junction kept 10 bases outside the gene matches. CDR3 residues: CASRPHGGTGYEQYF. The CDR3 region has the DNA TGTGCCAGCAGGCCCCACGGCGGGACAGGCTACGAGCAGTACTTC.

This clone was counted a single time. This chain connects TRBV6-5 to TRBJ1-1; D call uncertain. Deletions cut 6 bases from V and 11 bases from J, with 16 bases between. The CDR3 has 12 residues. Germline-derived CDR1 and CDR2 are MNHEY and SVGAGI. The CDR3 DNA is TGTGCCAGCAGGAAGTCAGTTAGTGAGGCTTTCTTT. Amino acids: CASRKSVSEAFF.

The V call is TRBV5-1, the J call TRBJ2-2, with 9 bases matching TRBD1. The V gene's germline CDR1 is SGHRS and CDR2 YFSETQ. The CDR3 is 15 residues long. V was pared by 0 bases and J by 6 bases, with 3 bases of the junction left unmatched. CDR3 loop: CASSLVTGGPGELFF. CDR3 nucleotide sequence: TGCGCCAGCAGCTTGGTTACAGGGGGCCCCGGGGAGCTGTTTTTT.

The rearrangement uses TRBV5-1 and TRBJ2-1; TRBD1 is a possible D gene (5 bases). Germline CDR1 and CDR2: SGHRS and YFSETQ. The CDR3 extends over 13 amino acids. The ends were cut back, 5 bases at V and 6 bases at J, with 12 bases in the middle. CDR3 sequence (DNA): TGCGCCAGCAGTGACAGATTTTCCAATGAGCAGTTCTTC. Its protein product is CASSDRFSNEQFF.

The chain couples TRBV7-2 to TRBJ2-1, with 9 bases aligning to TRBD2. The CDR3 covers 15 residues. V was clipped by 5 bases and J by 6 bases; unmatched bases: 8. CDR1 is SGHTA and CDR2 is FQGNSA in the germline V gene. CDR3 sequence (DNA): TGTGCCAGCAGCCCCCGAGCGGGAGGCGTCAATGAGCAGTTCTTC. Amino acid sequence: CASSPRAGGVNEQFF.

The chain recombines TRBV3-1 (or the pseudogene TRBV3-2) with TRBJ1-6; the D gene is possibly TRBD1 (6 bases). The V and J ends lost 1 base and 5 bases respectively, with 15 bases between them. CDR3 size: 17 residues. Per germline, CDR1 LGHDT and CDR2 YNNKEL (reference sequence). The CDR3 reads CASSQGTPGQNNSPLHF. CDR3 sequence (DNA): TGTGCCAGCAGCCAAGGAACCCCTGGACAGAATAATTCACCCCTCCACTTT.

The chain has TRBV4-3 and TRBJ1-4; D is ambiguous. This CDR3 spans 18 amino acids. Trimming left V 4 bases short and J 0 bases short, with 18 bases between. The V gene's germline CDR1 is LGHNA and CDR2 YSLEER. The DNA for the CDR3 is TGCGCCAGCAGCCCCACCCCGGCTCAGACCTCAACTAATGAAAAACTGTTTTTT. It yields the protein CASSPTPAQTSTNEKLFF.